This is a list of T cell receptor beta chains from one sample in a study of blood T cell repertoires in COVID-19. TCRdb's table, derived via immunoSEQ multiplex PCR, lists solely in-frame clones and lacks some. The sample has about 130,000 clones, roughly four fifths seen once. The source material was peripheral blood. The receptor set was obtained from a man aged 55 to 70 with acute or convalescent COVID-19. Both conserved end residues are part of each CDR3. Fields, in order: D gene, clone size, V gene, J gene, CDR3 length, CDR3 protein. D genes are given only for firm matches. Size is omitted from some rows. Given values are once, few, many or a class for expanded clones.

D gene: TRBD2; clone size: -; V gene: TRBV15; J gene: TRBJ2-7; CDR3 length: 12; CDR3 protein: CATSPRGYEQYF
D gene: -; clone size: -; V gene: TRBV28; J gene: TRBJ2-3; CDR3 length: 12; CDR3 protein: CAARGSTDTQYF
D gene: -; clone size: -; V gene: TRBV21-1; J gene: TRBJ1-6; CDR3 length: 16; CDR3 protein: CASSARIDFDNSPLHF
D gene: TRBD2; clone size: -; V gene: TRBV3-1/TRBV3-2; J gene: TRBJ2-5; CDR3 length: 12; CDR3 protein: CASSPGGETQYF
D gene: -; clone size: -; V gene: TRBV7-3; J gene: TRBJ1-1; CDR3 length: 13; CDR3 protein: CAISAKGFTEAFF
D gene: TRBD2; clone size: -; V gene: TRBV3-1/TRBV3-2; J gene: TRBJ2-7; CDR3 length: 15; CDR3 protein: CASSQVGLASYEQYF
D gene: TRBD1; clone size: -; V gene: TRBV10-3; J gene: TRBJ1-2; CDR3 length: 15; CDR3 protein: CAISASRGKLDGYTF
D gene: TRBD1; clone size: -; V gene: TRBV5-4; J gene: TRBJ2-7; CDR3 length: 15; CDR3 protein: CASSLAQRQGAGEHF
D gene: TRBD2; clone size: -; V gene: TRBV18; J gene: TRBJ2-1; CDR3 length: 15; CDR3 protein: CASPPPSGRAGEQFF
D gene: TRBD2; clone size: -; V gene: TRBV27; J gene: TRBJ2-5; CDR3 length: 16; CDR3 protein: CASSLSPGGGLKTQYF
D gene: -; clone size: few; V gene: TRBV2; J gene: TRBJ1-4; CDR3 length: 16; CDR3 protein: CASSVDSPATNEKLFF
D gene: -; clone size: -; V gene: TRBV5-1; J gene: TRBJ1-2; CDR3 length: 16; CDR3 protein: CASSLAKTGNNYGYTF
D gene: -; clone size: -; V gene: TRBV30; J gene: TRBJ1-6; CDR3 length: 14; CDR3 protein: CAWSWSNYNSPLHF
D gene: TRBD2; clone size: -; V gene: TRBV29-1; J gene: TRBJ2-1; CDR3 length: 17; CDR3 protein: CSVEGLAGRRTYNEQFF
D gene: TRBD1; clone size: -; V gene: TRBV5-4; J gene: TRBJ1-6; CDR3 length: 17; CDR3 protein: CASINQGASSYNSPLHF
D gene: TRBD1; clone size: few; V gene: TRBV11-2; J gene: TRBJ2-5; CDR3 length: 15; CDR3 protein: CASSRRTGPPETQYF
D gene: -; clone size: -; V gene: TRBV2; J gene: TRBJ2-7; CDR3 length: 14; CDR3 protein: CASSEMGPLYEQYF
D gene: TRBD1; clone size: -; V gene: TRBV28; J gene: TRBJ1-2; CDR3 length: 14; CDR3 protein: CASSATDRDYGYTF
D gene: TRBD2; clone size: -; V gene: TRBV2; J gene: TRBJ2-2; CDR3 length: 15; CDR3 protein: CASSLTSGTTGELFF
D gene: -; clone size: medium-sized; V gene: TRBV27; J gene: TRBJ2-1; CDR3 length: 13; CDR3 protein: CASSLPSSNEQFF
D gene: TRBD1; clone size: -; V gene: TRBV27; J gene: TRBJ2-7; CDR3 length: 17; CDR3 protein: CASSLGPGTAYPYEQYF
D gene: -; clone size: -; V gene: TRBV28; J gene: TRBJ1-4; CDR3 length: 13; CDR3 protein: CASSLPSGEKLFF
D gene: -; clone size: -; V gene: TRBV9; J gene: TRBJ2-5; CDR3 length: 14; CDR3 protein: CASSVGARGETQYF
D gene: TRBD1; clone size: -; V gene: TRBV6-5; J gene: TRBJ2-1; CDR3 length: 15; CDR3 protein: CASRSGQVGDNEQFF
D gene: TRBD1; clone size: -; V gene: TRBV5-5; J gene: TRBJ2-7; CDR3 length: 17; CDR3 protein: CASSPGTGGFLSYEQYF
D gene: -; clone size: -; V gene: TRBV10-1; J gene: TRBJ1-2; CDR3 length: 14; CDR3 protein: CASCRKGTLYGYTF
D gene: TRBD1; clone size: -; V gene: TRBV15; J gene: TRBJ1-5; CDR3 length: 16; CDR3 protein: CATRTRRQGAWQPQHF
D gene: -; clone size: -; V gene: TRBV18; J gene: TRBJ1-2; CDR3 length: 15; CDR3 protein: CASSQWGTGIYGYTF
D gene: -; clone size: -; V gene: TRBV2; J gene: TRBJ1-1; CDR3 length: 14; CDR3 protein: CASSEWGGGTEAFF
D gene: -; clone size: -; V gene: TRBV4-1; J gene: TRBJ1-4; CDR3 length: 16; CDR3 protein: CASQVGRVATNEKLFF
D gene: TRBD2; clone size: few; V gene: TRBV11-2; J gene: TRBJ2-5; CDR3 length: 14; CDR3 protein: CASSRWGGGETQYF
D gene: TRBD1; clone size: -; V gene: TRBV3-1/TRBV3-2; J gene: TRBJ1-1; CDR3 length: 15; CDR3 protein: CASSLIGQGGTEAFF
D gene: -; clone size: many; V gene: TRBV9; J gene: TRBJ2-6; CDR3 length: 13; CDR3 protein: CASSPRAANVLTF
D gene: -; clone size: -; V gene: TRBV10-3; J gene: TRBJ1-1; CDR3 length: 18; CDR3 protein: CAISHPPGRVERGTEAFF
D gene: TRBD2; clone size: -; V gene: TRBV5-4; J gene: TRBJ2-5; CDR3 length: 13; CDR3 protein: CASKFGLEETQYF
D gene: -; clone size: -; V gene: TRBV6-5; J gene: TRBJ2-2; CDR3 length: 14; CDR3 protein: CASSSPQRSGELFF
D gene: TRBD1; clone size: -; V gene: TRBV25-1; J gene: TRBJ1-6; CDR3 length: 15; CDR3 protein: CASSERTGDNSPLHF
D gene: TRBD1; clone size: -; V gene: TRBV7-3; J gene: TRBJ2-3; CDR3 length: 14; CDR3 protein: CASSQRTGGDTQYF
D gene: -; clone size: -; V gene: TRBV2; J gene: TRBJ1-5; CDR3 length: 14; CDR3 protein: CASSGGSEIRSQHF
D gene: -; clone size: few; V gene: TRBV2; J gene: TRBJ2-6; CDR3 length: 15; CDR3 protein: CASSAPLTGANVLTF
D gene: -; clone size: once; V gene: TRBV3-1/TRBV3-2; J gene: TRBJ2-7; CDR3 length: 14; CDR3 protein: CASSQGAGSYEQYF
D gene: -; clone size: -; V gene: TRBV2; J gene: TRBJ2-7; CDR3 length: 15; CDR3 protein: CASRLLALSSYEQYF
D gene: TRBD1; clone size: -; V gene: TRBV28; J gene: TRBJ1-2; CDR3 length: 18; CDR3 protein: CASTSEGTGGLPSYGYTF
D gene: TRBD1; clone size: -; V gene: TRBV7-2; J gene: TRBJ2-7; CDR3 length: 13; CDR3 protein: CASSQIGTGAGYF
D gene: -; clone size: -; V gene: TRBV5-1; J gene: TRBJ1-3; CDR3 length: 14; CDR3 protein: CASSLTTAGNTIYF
D gene: -; clone size: once; V gene: TRBV7-2; J gene: TRBJ2-3; CDR3 length: 14; CDR3 protein: CASSLGSHTDTQYF
D gene: -; clone size: -; V gene: TRBV4-1; J gene: TRBJ1-1; CDR3 length: 15; CDR3 protein: CASSQERFREVEAFF
D gene: TRBD2; clone size: once; V gene: TRBV19; J gene: TRBJ2-3; CDR3 length: 16; CDR3 protein: CASSWGLAGLMDTQYF
D gene: -; clone size: -; V gene: TRBV7-9; J gene: TRBJ1-2; CDR3 length: 16; CDR3 protein: CASSPFAGGTGYGYTF
D gene: -; clone size: once; V gene: TRBV15; J gene: TRBJ2-7; CDR3 length: 18; CDR3 protein: CATSRDKGEEWPPYEQYF
D gene: TRBD1; clone size: -; V gene: TRBV30; J gene: TRBJ1-1; CDR3 length: 15; CDR3 protein: CAWSVQGAGVAEAFF
D gene: -; clone size: -; V gene: TRBV6-2/TRBV6-3; J gene: TRBJ1-5; CDR3 length: 14; CDR3 protein: CASSYYQDYQPQHF
D gene: -; clone size: -; V gene: TRBV20-1; J gene: TRBJ1-4; CDR3 length: 10; CDR3 protein: CSARASRLFF
D gene: -; clone size: once; V gene: TRBV6-2/TRBV6-3; J gene: TRBJ1-1; CDR3 length: 13; CDR3 protein: CASSNTGYTEAFF
D gene: -; clone size: -; V gene: TRBV19; J gene: TRBJ1-1; CDR3 length: 17; CDR3 protein: CASSIGGGRYVNTEAFF
D gene: -; clone size: -; V gene: TRBV6-5; J gene: TRBJ1-5; CDR3 length: 14; CDR3 protein: CASSRRGFGQPQHF
D gene: -; clone size: -; V gene: TRBV30; J gene: TRBJ1-2; CDR3 length: 12; CDR3 protein: CAWSTERFGYTF